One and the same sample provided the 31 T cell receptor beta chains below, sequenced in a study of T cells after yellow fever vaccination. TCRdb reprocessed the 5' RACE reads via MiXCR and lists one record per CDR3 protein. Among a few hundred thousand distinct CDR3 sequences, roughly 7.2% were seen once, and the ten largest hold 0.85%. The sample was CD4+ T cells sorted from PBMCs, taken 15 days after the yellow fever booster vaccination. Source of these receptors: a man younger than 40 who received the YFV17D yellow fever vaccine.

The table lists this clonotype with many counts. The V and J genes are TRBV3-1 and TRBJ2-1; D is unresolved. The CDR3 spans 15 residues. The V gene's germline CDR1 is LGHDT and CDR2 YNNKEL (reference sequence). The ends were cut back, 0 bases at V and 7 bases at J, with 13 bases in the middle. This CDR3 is CASSQDQIRANEQFF. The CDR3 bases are TGTGCCAGCAGCCAAGATCAGATAAGAGCGAATGAGCAGTTCTTC.

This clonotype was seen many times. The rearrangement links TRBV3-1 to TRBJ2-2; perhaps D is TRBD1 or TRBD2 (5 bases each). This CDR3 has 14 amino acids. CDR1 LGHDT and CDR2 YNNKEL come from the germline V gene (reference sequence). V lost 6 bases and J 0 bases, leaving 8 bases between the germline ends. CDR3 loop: CASSRGTNTGELFF. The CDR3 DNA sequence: TGTGCCAGCAGTCGGGGCACGAACACCGGGGAGCTGTTTTTT.

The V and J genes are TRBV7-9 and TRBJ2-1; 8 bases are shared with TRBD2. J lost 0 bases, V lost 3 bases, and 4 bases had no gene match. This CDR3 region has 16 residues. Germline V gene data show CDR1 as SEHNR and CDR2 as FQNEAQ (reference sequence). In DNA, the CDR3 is TGTGCCAGCAGCTTCGGGAGGGGAAGCTCCTACAATGAGCAGTTCTTC. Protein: CASSFGRGSSYNEQFF.

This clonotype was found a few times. DNA for the CDR3: TGTGCCAGCAGCTTTCGGAGAACCGCAGATACGCAGTATTTT. Translation gives CASSFRRTADTQYF. The V and J genes are TRBV5-8 and TRBJ2-3; no clear D gene. The CDR3 covers 14 residues. Germline loops: CDR1 SGHTS, CDR2 YDEGEE. Trimming removed 2 bases at V and 4 bases at J, with 11 bases between.

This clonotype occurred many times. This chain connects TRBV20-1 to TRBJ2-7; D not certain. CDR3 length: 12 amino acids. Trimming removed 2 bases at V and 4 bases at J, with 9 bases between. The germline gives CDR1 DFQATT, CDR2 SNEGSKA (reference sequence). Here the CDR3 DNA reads TGCAGTGCTAGACAAACTGCGTACGAGCAGTACTTC. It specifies CSARQTAYEQYF.

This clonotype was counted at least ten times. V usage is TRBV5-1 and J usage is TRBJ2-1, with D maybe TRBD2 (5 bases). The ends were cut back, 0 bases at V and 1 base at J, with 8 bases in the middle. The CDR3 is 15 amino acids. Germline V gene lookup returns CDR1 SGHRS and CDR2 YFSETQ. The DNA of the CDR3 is TGCGCCAGCAGCTTGGGAGGGTTGTCCTACAATGAGCAGTTCTTC. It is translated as CASSLGGLSYNEQFF.

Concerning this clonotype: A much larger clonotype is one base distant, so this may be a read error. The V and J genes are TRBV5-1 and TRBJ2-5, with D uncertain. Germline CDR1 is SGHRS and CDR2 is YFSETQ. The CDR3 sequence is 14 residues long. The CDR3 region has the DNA TGCACCAGCAGCTTCGGAGCAGACCAAGAGACCCAGTACTTC. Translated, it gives CTSSFGADQETQYF.

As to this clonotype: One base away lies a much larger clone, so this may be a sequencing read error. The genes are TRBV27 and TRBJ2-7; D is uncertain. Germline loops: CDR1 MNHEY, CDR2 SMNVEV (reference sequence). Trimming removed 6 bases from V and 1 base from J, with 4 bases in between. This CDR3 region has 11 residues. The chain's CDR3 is CASRPSYEQYF. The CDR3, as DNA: TGTGCCAGCAGGCCGTCCTACGAGCAGTACTTC.

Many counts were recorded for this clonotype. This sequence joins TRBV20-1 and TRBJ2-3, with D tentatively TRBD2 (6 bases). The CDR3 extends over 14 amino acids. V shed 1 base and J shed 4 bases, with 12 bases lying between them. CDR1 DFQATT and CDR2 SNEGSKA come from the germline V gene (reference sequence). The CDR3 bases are TGCAGTGCTAGAGGGCACGGGAGCCCAGATACGCAGTATTTT. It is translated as CSARGHGSPDTQYF.

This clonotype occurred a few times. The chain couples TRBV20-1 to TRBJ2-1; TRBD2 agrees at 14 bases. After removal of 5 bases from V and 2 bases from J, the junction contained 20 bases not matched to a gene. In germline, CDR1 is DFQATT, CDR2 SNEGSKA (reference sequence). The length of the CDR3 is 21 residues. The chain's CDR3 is CSARTQGALGLAGGAYNEQFF. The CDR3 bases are TGCAGTGCTCGAACTCAGGGGGCGCTCGGACTAGCGGGGGGCGCCTACAATGAGCAGTTCTTC.

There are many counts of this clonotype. The CDR3 coding sequence is TGCAGTGGGGGACAGGGGTCCTACGAGCAGTACTTC. Translating gives CSGGQGSYEQYF. This chain links TRBV20-1 with TRBJ2-7, with TRBD1 matching 10 bases. The V gene's germline CDR1 is DFQATT and CDR2 SNEGSKA (reference sequence). The CDR3 sequence is 12 residues long. After removal of 7 bases from V and 1 base from J, the junction contained 1 base not matched to a gene.

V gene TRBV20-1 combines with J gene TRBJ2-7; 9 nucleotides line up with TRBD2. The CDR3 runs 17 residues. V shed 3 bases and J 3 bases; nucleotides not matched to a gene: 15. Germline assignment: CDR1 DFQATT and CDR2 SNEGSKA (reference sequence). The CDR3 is CSARALAGNWGVYEQYF. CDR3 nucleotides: TGCAGTGCTAGGGCGCTAGCGGGAAACTGGGGTGTCTACGAGCAGTACTTC.

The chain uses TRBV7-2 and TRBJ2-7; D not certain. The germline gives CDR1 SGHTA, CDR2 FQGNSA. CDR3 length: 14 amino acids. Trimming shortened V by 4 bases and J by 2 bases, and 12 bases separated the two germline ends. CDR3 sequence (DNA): TGTGCCAGCAGCTCTAGTGCGGCAACCTACGAGCAGTACTTC. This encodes CASSSSAATYEQYF.

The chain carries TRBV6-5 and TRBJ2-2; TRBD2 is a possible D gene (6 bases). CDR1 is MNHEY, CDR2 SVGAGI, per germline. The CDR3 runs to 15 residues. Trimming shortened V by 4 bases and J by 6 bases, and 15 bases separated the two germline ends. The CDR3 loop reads CASSWVPSGAGELFF. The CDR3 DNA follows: TGTGCCAGCAGTTGGGTCCCATCGGGGGCCGGGGAGCTGTTTTTT.

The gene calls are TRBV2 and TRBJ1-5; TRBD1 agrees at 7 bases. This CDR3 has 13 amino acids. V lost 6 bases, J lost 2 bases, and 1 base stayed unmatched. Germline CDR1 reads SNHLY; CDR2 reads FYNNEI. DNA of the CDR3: TGTGCCAGCAGCGACAGGGGCAATCAGCCCCAGCATTTT. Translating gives CASSDRGNQPQHF. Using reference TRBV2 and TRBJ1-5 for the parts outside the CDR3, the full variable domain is EPEVTQTPSHQVTQMGQEVILRCVPISNHLYFYWYRQILGQKVEFLVSFYNNEISEKSEIFDDQFSVERPDGSNFTLKIRSTKLEDSAMYFCASSDRGNQPQHFGDGTRLSIL.

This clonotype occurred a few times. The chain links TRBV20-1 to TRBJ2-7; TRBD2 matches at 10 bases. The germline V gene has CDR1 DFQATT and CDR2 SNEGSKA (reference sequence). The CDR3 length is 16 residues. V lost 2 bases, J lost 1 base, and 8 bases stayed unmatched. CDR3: CSARSPSGSISYEQYF. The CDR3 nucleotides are TGCAGTGCTAGAAGTCCTAGCGGGAGTATATCCTACGAGCAGTACTTC.

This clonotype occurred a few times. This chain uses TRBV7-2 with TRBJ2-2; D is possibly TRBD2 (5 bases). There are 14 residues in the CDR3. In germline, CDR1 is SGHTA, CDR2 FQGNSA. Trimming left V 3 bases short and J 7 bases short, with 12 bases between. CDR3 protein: CASSFLARDGELFF. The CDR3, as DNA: TGTGCCAGCAGCTTTCTCGCCCGGGACGGGGAGCTGTTTTTT.

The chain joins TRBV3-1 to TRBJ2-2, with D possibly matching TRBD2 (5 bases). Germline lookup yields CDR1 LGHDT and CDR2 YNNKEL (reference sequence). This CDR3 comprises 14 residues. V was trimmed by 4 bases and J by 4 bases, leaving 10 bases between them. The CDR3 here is CASSPGLRTGELFF. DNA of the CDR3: TGTGCCAGCAGCCCCGGACTGCGCACCGGGGAGCTGTTTTTT.

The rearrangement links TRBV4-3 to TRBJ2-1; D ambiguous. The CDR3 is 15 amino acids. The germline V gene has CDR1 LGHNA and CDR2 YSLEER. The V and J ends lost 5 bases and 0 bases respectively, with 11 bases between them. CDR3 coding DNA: TGCGCCAGCAGCTTCGACTTGGGCTCCTACAATGAGCAGTTCTTC. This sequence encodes CASSFDLGSYNEQFF.

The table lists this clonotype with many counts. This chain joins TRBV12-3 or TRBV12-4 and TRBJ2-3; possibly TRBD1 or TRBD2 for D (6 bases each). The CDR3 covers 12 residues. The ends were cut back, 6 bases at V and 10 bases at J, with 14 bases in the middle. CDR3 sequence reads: CASSPRGVPQYF. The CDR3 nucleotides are TGTGCCAGCAGCCCAAGGGGGGTCCCGCAGTATTTT.

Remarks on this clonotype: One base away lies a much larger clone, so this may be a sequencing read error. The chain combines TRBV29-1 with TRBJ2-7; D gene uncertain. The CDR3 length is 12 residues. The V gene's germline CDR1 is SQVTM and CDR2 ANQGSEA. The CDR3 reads CSVSSNLYKQYF. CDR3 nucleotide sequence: TGCAGCGTGAGCAGTAATCTCTACAAGCAGTACTTC.

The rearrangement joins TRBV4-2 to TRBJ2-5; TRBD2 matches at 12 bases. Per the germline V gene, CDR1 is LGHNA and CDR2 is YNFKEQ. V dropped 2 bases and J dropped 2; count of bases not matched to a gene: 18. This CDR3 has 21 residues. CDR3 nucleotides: TGTGCCAGCAGCCAAAACCCTCTTCTAGCGGGAGGGCACGGGACTCAAGAGACCCAGTACTTC. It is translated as CASSQNPLLAGGHGTQETQYF.

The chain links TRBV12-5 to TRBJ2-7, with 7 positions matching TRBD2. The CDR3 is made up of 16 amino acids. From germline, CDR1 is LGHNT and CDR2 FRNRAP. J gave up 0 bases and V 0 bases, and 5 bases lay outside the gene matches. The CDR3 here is CASGLVPSGTSYEQYF. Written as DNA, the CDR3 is TGTGCTAGTGGTTTGGTACCTAGCGGAACCTCCTACGAGCAGTACTTC.

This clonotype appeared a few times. The CDR3 reads CASSLKAHQPQHF. The CDR3 nucleotides are TGTGCCAGCAGCTTAAAGGCCCATCAGCCCCAGCATTTT. This chain links TRBV7-9 with TRBJ1-5, with D unresolved. The germline V and J ends were trimmed by 2 bases and 5 bases, with 7 bases remaining between them. Germline CDR1 reads SEHNR; CDR2 reads FQNEAQ (reference sequence). The CDR3 is made up of 13 amino acids.

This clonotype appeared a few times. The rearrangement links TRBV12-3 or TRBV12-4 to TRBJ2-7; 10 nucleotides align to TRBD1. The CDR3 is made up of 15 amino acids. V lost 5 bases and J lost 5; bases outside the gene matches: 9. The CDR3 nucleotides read TGTGCCAGCAGTATCAACCCCGGACAGGGGGACGAGCAGTACTTC. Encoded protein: CASSINPGQGDEQYF.

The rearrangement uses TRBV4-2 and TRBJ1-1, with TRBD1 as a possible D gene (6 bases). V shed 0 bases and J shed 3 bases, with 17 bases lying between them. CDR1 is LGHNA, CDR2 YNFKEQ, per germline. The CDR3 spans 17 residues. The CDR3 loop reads CASSQDLTGAMHTEAFF. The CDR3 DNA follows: TGTGCCAGCAGCCAAGACCTGACGGGGGCAATGCACACTGAAGCTTTCTTT.

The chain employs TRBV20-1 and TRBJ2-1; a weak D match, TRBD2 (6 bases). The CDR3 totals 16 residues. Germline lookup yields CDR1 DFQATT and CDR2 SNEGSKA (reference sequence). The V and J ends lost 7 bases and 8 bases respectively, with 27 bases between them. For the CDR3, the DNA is TGCAGTGGTAGGTCGAGCGGAGGGCGAGGAGTGGATGAGCAGTTCTTC. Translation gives CSGRSSGGRGVDEQFF.

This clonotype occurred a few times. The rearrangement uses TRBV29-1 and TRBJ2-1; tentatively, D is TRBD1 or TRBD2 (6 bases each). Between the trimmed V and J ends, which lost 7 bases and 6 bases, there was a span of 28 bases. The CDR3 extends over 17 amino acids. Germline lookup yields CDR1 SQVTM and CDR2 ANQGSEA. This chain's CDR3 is CSAWGPPRGTGGNEQFF. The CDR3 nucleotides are TGCAGCGCCTGGGGCCCTCCAAGGGGGACCGGGGGCAATGAGCAGTTCTTC.

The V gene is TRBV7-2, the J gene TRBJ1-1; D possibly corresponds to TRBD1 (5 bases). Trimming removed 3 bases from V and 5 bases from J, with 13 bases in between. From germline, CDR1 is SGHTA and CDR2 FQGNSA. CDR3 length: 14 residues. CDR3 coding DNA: TGTGCCAGCAGCTTTGAGACAGCGGCTACTGAAGCTTTCTTT. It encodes CASSFETAATEAFF.

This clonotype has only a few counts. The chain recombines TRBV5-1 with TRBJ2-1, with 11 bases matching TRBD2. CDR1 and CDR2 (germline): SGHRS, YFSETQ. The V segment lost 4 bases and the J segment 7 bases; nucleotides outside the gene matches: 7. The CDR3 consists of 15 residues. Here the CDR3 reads CASSTTSGNGNEQFF. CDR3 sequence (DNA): TGCGCCAGCAGCACGACTAGCGGGAATGGGAATGAGCAGTTCTTC.

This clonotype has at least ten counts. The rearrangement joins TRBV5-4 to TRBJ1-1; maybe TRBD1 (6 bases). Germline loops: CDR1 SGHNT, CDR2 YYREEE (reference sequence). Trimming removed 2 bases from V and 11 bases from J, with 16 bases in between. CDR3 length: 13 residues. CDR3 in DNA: TGTGCCAGCAGCTTTGGTGGGGGCAAGGCGGCTTTCTTT. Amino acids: CASSFGGGKAAFF.